One sample yielded the 15 T cell receptor beta chains listed below, sequenced in a study of shared clonotypes between healthy human individuals (dated by TCRdb to 2020 to 2021). The library was made by the immunoSEQ multiplex PCR assay. The clones in this table, taken by TCRdb from immuneACCESS, are in-frame only. Not every clone is retained; where verified, under half of the shortfall comes from an unresolved V gene, and the cause of the rest is unknown. The sample table contains about 330,000 clones; only one count was recorded for 80% to 90% of them. The ten largest clones add up to about 16% of the sample. The sequenced sample was memory CD8+ T cells sorted from blood. Read against the paper, the sample's cell subset or site label means: CD45RO+ cells pooled with CCR7-negative TemRA cells. The receptors originated from a man between 18 and 29 years old in good health.

The chain uses TRBV5-1 and TRBJ2-7, with D hard to call. V was clipped by 5 bases and J by 4 bases, with 13 bases between them. CDR3 length: 13 residues. Germline V gives CDR1 SGHRS, CDR2 YFSETQ. CDR3 coding DNA: TGCGCCAGCAGGGGATCTGATTTGTACGAGCAGTACTTC. It encodes CASRGSDLYEQYF.

The J gene is TRBJ1-1, the V gene TRBV5-1, with D unresolved. CDR1 and CDR2 (germline): SGHRS, YFSETQ. This CDR3 is built from 15 residues. Trimming stripped 1 base from V and 2 bases from J, with 12 bases between. The CDR3 region is CASSLRPLLNTEAFF. CDR3 DNA: TGCGCCAGCAGCTTGCGACCCCTCCTTAACACTGAAGCTTTCTTT.

J is TRBJ2-7 and V is TRBV7-9, with D tentatively TRBD2 (6 bases). The germline V and J ends were trimmed by 7 bases and 4 bases, with 20 bases remaining between them. CDR3 size: 15 residues. CDR1 SEHNR and CDR2 FQNEAQ come from the germline V gene (reference sequence). CDR3 loop: CASNTWDSALYEQYF. CDR3 DNA: TGTGCCAGCAACACCTGGGACTCCGCCCTATACGAGCAGTACTTC.

V and J are TRBV10-3 and TRBJ2-7, with TRBD1 identical over 7 bases. Trimming at V came to 6 bases and at J to 0 bases, leaving 2 bases not matched to a gene. This CDR3 comprises 13 residues. Germline-derived CDR1 and CDR2 are ENHRY and SYGVKD. CDR3 in amino acids: CAIRDRSSYEQYF. In nucleotides, the CDR3 is TGTGCCATCAGGGACAGGAGCTCCTACGAGCAGTACTTC.

The V gene is TRBV13, the J gene TRBJ2-1; 8 nucleotides agree with TRBD2. The J segment lost 2 bases and the V segment lost 3 bases, leaving 6 bases of the junction unmatched. Germline V CDR1 and CDR2: PRHDT, FYEKMQ (reference sequence). The CDR3 has 16 amino acids. For the CDR3, the DNA is TGTGCCAGCAGCTTCTCAGCGGGAGAGACCTACAATGAGCAGTTCTTC. It codes for CASSFSAGETYNEQFF. The variable domain in full, completed from reference TRBV13 and TRBJ2-1, reads AAGVIQSPRHLIKEKRETATLKCYPIPRHDTVYWYQQGPGQDPQFLISFYEKMQSDKGSIPDRFSAQQFSDYHSELNMSSLELGDSALYFCASSFSAGETYNEQFFGPGTRLTVL.

V is TRBV7-9 and J is TRBJ1-5; D possibly corresponds to TRBD1 (6 bases). V dropped 8 bases and J dropped 3 bases, with 14 bases sitting between them. Germline lookup yields CDR1 SEHNR and CDR2 FQNEAQ (reference sequence). CDR3 length: 14 amino acids. The CDR3 protein is CASGQSGVNQPQHF. The DNA for the CDR3 is TGTGCCAGCGGACAGTCTGGGGTCAATCAGCCCCAGCATTTT.

In nucleotides, the CDR3 is TGTGCCAGCAGCGGACCGACAGGGGAATTCACCGGGGAGCTGTTTTTT. This gives the protein CASSGPTGEFTGELFF. The chain has TRBV9 and TRBJ2-2; 8 bases line up with TRBD1. V lost 3 bases to trimming and J lost 4 bases; unmatched junction nucleotides: 8. The CDR3 length is 16 residues. CDR1 is SGDLS and CDR2 is YYNGEE in the germline V gene. The full variable domain, in which reference TRBV9 and TRBJ2-2 provide the parts outside the CDR3, is DSGVTQTPKHLITATGQRVTLRCSPRSGDLSVYWYQQSLDQGLQFLIQYYNGEERAKGNILERFSAQQFPDLHSELNLSSLELGDSALYFCASSGPTGEFTGELFFGEGSRLTVL.

This clone was counted once. The chain combines TRBV27 with TRBJ2-7; D is uncertain. The CDR3 spans 14 residues. CDR1 is MNHEY, CDR2 SMNVEV, per germline (reference sequence). The germline V and J ends were trimmed by 4 bases and 4 bases, with 14 bases remaining between them. Written as DNA, the CDR3 is TGTGCCAGCAGTTCCGAACCCTACTCGTACGAGCAGTACTTC. It specifies CASSSEPYSYEQYF.

This sequence joins TRBV27 and TRBJ2-7; D perhaps matches TRBD2 (5 bases). The CDR3 extends over 14 amino acids. Germline-derived CDR1 and CDR2 are MNHEY and SMNVEV (reference sequence). Trimming shortened V by 2 bases and J by 3 bases, and 11 bases separated the two germline ends. CDR3 DNA sequence: TGTGCCAGCAGTTTAAGAGGGTCCAACTACGAGCAGTACTTC. Translated: CASSLRGSNYEQYF.

This clone was seen a few times. As DNA, the CDR3 is TGTGCCAGTAGCTCATCCTATAATTCACCCCTCCACTTT. Residues: CASSSSYNSPLHF. The chain has TRBV19 and TRBJ1-6; D is ambiguous. CDR1 and CDR2 from the germline V gene are LNHDA and SQIVND (reference sequence). Between the trimmed V and J ends, which lost 6 bases and 1 base, there was a span of 4 bases. CDR3 length: 13 residues.

This clone was seen only once. This chain connects TRBV28 to TRBJ1-2, with a weak D call TRBD1 (6 bases). The length of the CDR3 is 14 residues. V lost 4 bases and J 4 bases, leaving 13 bases between the germline ends. From germline, CDR1 is MDHEN and CDR2 SYDVKM. As DNA, the CDR3 is TGTGCCAGCAGTTATCAGGGGTTTTTCTATGGCTACACCTTC. This translates into CASSYQGFFYGYTF.

This clone was seen many times. The J gene is TRBJ1-2, the V gene TRBV9, with D possibly being TRBD1 (6 bases). CDR1 SGDLS and CDR2 YYNGEE come from the germline V gene. This CDR3 contains 15 residues. The V end lost 4 bases, the J end lost 4 bases, and 17 bases lay between the germline ends. The chain's CDR3 is CASSPILQGSYGYTF. CDR3 in DNA: TGTGCCAGCAGCCCTATTTTGCAGGGGTCCTATGGCTACACCTTC.

The rearrangement uses TRBV10-3 and TRBJ1-2, with a tentative D call TRBD1 (5 bases). Trimming removed 3 bases at V and 7 bases at J, with 21 bases between. CDR3 size: 16 residues. Germline V gives CDR1 ENHRY, CDR2 SYGVKD. CDR3 loop: CAISDSGARRWPGYTF. The CDR3 DNA sequence: TGTGCCATCAGTGATTCTGGGGCGAGAAGATGGCCTGGCTACACCTTC.

The rearrangement links TRBV14 to TRBJ2-2; D tentatively fits TRBD1 or TRBD2 (5 bases each). There are 16 residues in the CDR3. The germline V gene has CDR1 SGHDN and CDR2 FVKESK. Trimming removed 2 bases from V and 8 bases from J, with 18 bases in between. CDR3 bases: TGTGCCAGCAGCCAAAAGTTCGGGACCTCCACGGGGGAGCTGTTTTTT. Amino acids: CASSQKFGTSTGELFF.

The V call is TRBV28, the J call TRBJ2-7; D gene unclear. The CDR3 totals 12 residues. Germline V gene sequence: CDR1 MDHEN, CDR2 SYDVKM. V was cut by 2 bases and J by 3 bases, with 5 bases left in between. As DNA, the CDR3 is TGTGCCAGCAGTTTAGACGTCTACGAGCAGTACTTC. It is translated as CASSLDVYEQYF.